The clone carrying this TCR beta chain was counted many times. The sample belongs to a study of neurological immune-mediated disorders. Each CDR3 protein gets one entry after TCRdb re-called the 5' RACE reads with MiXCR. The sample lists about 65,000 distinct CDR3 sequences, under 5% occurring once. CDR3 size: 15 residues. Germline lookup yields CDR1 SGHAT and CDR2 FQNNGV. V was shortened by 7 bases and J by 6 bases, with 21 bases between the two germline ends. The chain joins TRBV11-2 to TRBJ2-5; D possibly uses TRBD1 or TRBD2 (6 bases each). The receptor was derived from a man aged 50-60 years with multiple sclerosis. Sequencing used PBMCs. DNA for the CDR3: TGTGCCAGCACCCCTATCGGGGGCCGGCGAAAGACCCAGTACTTC. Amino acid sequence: CASTPIGGRRKTQYF.